The 28 T cell receptor beta chains below were found in one sample sequenced in a study of cytomegalovirus exposure and HLA in healthy donors. The study ran its PCR with 60 Vbeta and 13 Jbeta primers. Sequencing used immunoSEQ multiplex PCR; TCRdb keeps in-frame clones, though not all of them. The sample contains fewer than 70,000 clones, approximately 70% of which appear only once. Sequenced input: PBMCs. The receptors here all came from a male donor in good health and CMV-seropositive.

The DNA of the CDR3 is TGCACCAGCAGCCCCGGGGGTCTCACTGAAGCTTTCTTT. It is translated as CTSSPGGLTEAFF. V usage is TRBV1 and J usage is TRBJ1-1. TRBV1 is described as a pseudogene. This CDR3 has 13 residues.

V gene TRBV9 combines with J gene TRBJ1-1, with D possibly being TRBD1 (6 bases). V shed 4 bases and J shed 2 bases, with 18 bases lying between them. This CDR3 is 16 amino acids long. Germline assignment: CDR1 SGDLS and CDR2 YYNGEE. The CDR3 spells CASSPRGLLGNTEAFF. DNA of the CDR3: TGTGCCAGCAGCCCCAGGGGCTTGTTAGGAAACACTGAAGCTTTCTTT.

The rearrangement joins TRBV4-1 to TRBJ2-1; TRBD1 aligns across 8 bases. This CDR3 has 15 amino acids. Per germline, CDR1 MGHRA and CDR2 YSYEKL. Trimming at V came to 4 bases and at J to 4 bases, leaving 6 bases not matched to a gene. The CDR3 DNA is TGCGCCAGCAGCCTTCGACAGGGGACGTACAATGAGCAGTTCTTC. Residues: CASSLRQGTYNEQFF.

The genes are TRBV5-6 and TRBJ2-3; 8 bases line up with TRBD1. Germline V CDR1 and CDR2: SGHDT, YYEEEE. The CDR3 consists of 16 residues. J gave up 2 bases and V 5 bases, and 10 bases lay outside the gene matches. CDR3 sequence: CASSHLLQGDTDTQYF. The CDR3 DNA follows: TGTGCCAGCAGTCACCTCTTACAGGGGGACACAGATACGCAGTATTTT.

The chain has TRBV27 and TRBJ2-7, with 11 bases matching TRBD2. Trimming took 4 bases from V and 5 from J; bases not matched to a gene: 1. This CDR3 is built from 13 residues. Germline assignment: CDR1 MNHEY and CDR2 SMNVEV (reference sequence). The CDR3 DNA reads TGTGCCAGCAGTTCGGGACTAGCGGACGAGCAGTACTTC. Translating gives CASSSGLADEQYF.

CDR3 residues: CATGDRLMTQHF. Here the CDR3 DNA reads TGTGCCACTGGTGACAGGTTAATGACCCAGCATTTT. This chain joins TRBV2 and TRBJ1-5, with TRBD1 as a possible D gene (6 bases). The V gene's germline CDR1 is SNHLY and CDR2 FYNNEI. The CDR3 sequence is 12 residues long. Trimming removed 10 bases at V and 11 bases at J, with 18 bases between.

The rearrangement joins TRBV11-2 to TRBJ2-3; 11 nucleotides align to TRBD2. The CDR3 totals 17 residues. V dropped 2 bases and J dropped 0; count of bases not matched to a gene: 4. The germline gives CDR1 SGHAT, CDR2 FQNNGV. Written as DNA, the CDR3 is TGTGCCAGCAGCTTAAGGACTAGCGGGTCTAGCACAGATACGCAGTATTTT. Protein product: CASSLRTSGSSTDTQYF.

The genes are TRBV13 and TRBJ2-3, with 9 nucleotides matching TRBD2. The CDR3 loop spans 17 amino acids. Germline lookup yields CDR1 PRHDT and CDR2 FYEKMQ (reference sequence). The V and J ends lost 0 bases and 5 bases, in that order; junction bases with no gene match: 9. CDR3 sequence reads: CASSLGGLTSGGDTQYF. CDR3 DNA: TGTGCCAGCAGCTTAGGGGGGTTGACTAGCGGAGGAGATACGCAGTATTTT.

The chain uses TRBV6-6 and TRBJ2-1, with TRBD1 identical over 12 bases. CDR3 length: 14 residues. Germline V CDR1 and CDR2: MNHNY, SVGAGI (reference sequence). V trimming: 6 bases; J trimming: 7 bases; junction bases outside the gene matches: 4. The CDR3 nucleotides are TGTGCCAGCAGGCCGGGACAGGGGGCGAATGAGCAGTTCTTC. The encoded protein is CASRPGQGANEQFF.

Only one count was recorded for this clone. The V gene is TRBV13, the J gene TRBJ1-2, with 10 bases aligning to TRBD1. CDR1 and CDR2 from the germline V gene are PRHDT and FYEKMQ (reference sequence). V dropped 5 bases and J dropped 1; count of bases not matched to a gene: 10. CDR3 length: 17 residues. CDR3 in amino acids: CASSIYRDRGLNYGYTF. In nucleotides, the CDR3 is TGTGCCAGCAGCATATACCGGGACAGGGGACTTAACTATGGCTACACCTTC.

V is TRBV5-6 and J is TRBJ2-7; possible D gene TRBD2, 6 bases. Per the germline V gene, CDR1 is SGHDT and CDR2 is YYEEEE. This CDR3 region has 13 residues. V dropped 6 bases and J dropped 0 bases, with 10 bases sitting between them. DNA of the CDR3: TGTGCCAGCACGGACGGGGGCTCCTACGAGCAGTACTTC. Its protein is CASTDGGSYEQYF.

The chain joins TRBV10-1 to TRBJ1-3, with D possibly TRBD1 on 5 matching bases. This CDR3 is 15 amino acids long. V was shortened by 11 bases and J by 0 bases, with 17 bases between the two germline ends. Per the germline V gene, CDR1 is WNHNN and CDR2 is SYGVQD (reference sequence). The CDR3: CAAPTARYSGNTIYF. The CDR3 DNA reads TGCGCCGCCCCGACAGCAAGGTACTCTGGAAACACCATATATTTT.

This sequence joins TRBV2 and TRBJ2-1, with 13 bases identical to TRBD2. The junction had 0 bases not matched to a gene; V was cut back by 0 bases and J by 4 bases. Germline V gene data show CDR1 as SNHLY and CDR2 as FYNNEI. There are 16 residues in the CDR3. This chain's CDR3 is CASSEAGLAGYNEQFF. For the CDR3, the DNA is TGTGCCAGCAGTGAAGCGGGACTAGCGGGATACAATGAGCAGTTCTTC. The variable domain in full, completed from reference TRBV2 and TRBJ2-1, reads EPEVTQTPSHQVTQMGQEVILRCVPISNHLYFYWYRQILGQKVEFLVSFYNNEISEKSEIFDDQFSVERPDGSNFTLKIRSTKLEDSAMYFCASSEAGLAGYNEQFFGPGTRLTVL.

The chain links TRBV2 to TRBJ1-4, with D possibly being TRBD1 (6 bases). Trimming removed 8 bases from V and 6 bases from J, with 16 bases in between. Germline V gene lookup returns CDR1 SNHLY and CDR2 FYNNEI. This CDR3 has 14 amino acids. The CDR3 nucleotides read TGTGCCAGCGCCAACAGGGAGATCGATGAAAAACTGTTTTTT. Translation: CASANREIDEKLFF.

The DNA for the CDR3 is TGTGCTAGTGAGAGGCTGACCCGTGGGAACACTGAAGCTTTCTTT. Amino acids: CASERLTRGNTEAFF. The rearrangement joins TRBV12-5 to TRBJ1-1, with D unclear. CDR1 and CDR2 (germline): LGHNT, FRNRAP. Trimming left V 7 bases short and J 1 base short, with 16 bases between. The CDR3 has 15 residues. Filled out from reference TRBV12-5 and TRBJ1-1, the complete variable domain reads DARVTQTPRHKVTEMGQEVTMRCQPILGHNTVFWYRQTMMQGLELLAYFRNRAPLDDSGMPKDRFSAEMPDATLATLKIQPSEPRDSAVYFCASERLTRGNTEAFFGQGTRLTVV.

This clone appeared a few times. The chain combines TRBV5-6 with TRBJ2-5; 8 nucleotides align to TRBD2. Germline lookup yields CDR1 SGHDT and CDR2 YYEEEE. The V and J ends lost 2 bases and 5 bases, in that order; junction bases with no gene match: 5. The CDR3 length is 14 residues. The CDR3 DNA reads as TGTGCCAGCAGCTTTGAGCGGGGGAGGGAGACCCAGTACTTC. Translating gives CASSFERGRETQYF.

V gene TRBV5-1 combines with J gene TRBJ2-5; 7 bases line up with TRBD1. The J call may be in error: the DNA end matches TRBJ2-7 better. The CDR3 is made up of 14 amino acids. Germline CDR1 and CDR2: SGHRS and YFSETQ. The CDR3 is CASSLRDRPYEQYF. CDR3 sequence (DNA): TGCGCCAGCAGCTTGCGGGACAGACCTTACGAGCAGTACTTC.

This clone has a handful of counts. V and J are TRBV7-9 and TRBJ2-7; no reliable D call. Germline assignment: CDR1 SEHNR and CDR2 FQNEAQ (reference sequence). V was shortened by 4 bases and J by 6 bases, with 19 bases between the two germline ends. CDR3 length: 15 residues. CDR3 DNA sequence: TGTGCCAGCAGCTCTGCCGGGTCACGACTTGGCGAGCAGTACTTC. Its translation: CASSSAGSRLGEQYF. Full variable domain (remainder filled in from reference TRBV7-9 and TRBJ2-7): DTGVSQNPRHKITKRGQNVTFRCDPISEHNRLYWYRQTLGQGPEFLTYFQNEAQLEKSRLLSDRFSAERPKGSFSTLEIQRTEQGDSAMYLCASSSAGSRLGEQYFGPGTRLTVT.

This chain joins TRBV10-1 and TRBJ2-3; tentatively, D is TRBD1 (5 bases). The CDR3 covers 14 residues. Per germline, CDR1 WNHNN and CDR2 SYGVQD (reference sequence). Trimming pared 10 bases from V and 5 bases from J, leaving 19 bases between. CDR3 region: CATSVYGREDTQYF. The CDR3 coding sequence is TGCGCCACCTCGGTATACGGCAGGGAAGATACGCAGTATTTT.

This clone was observed a few times. The chain joins TRBV23-1 to TRBJ2-1; 9 positions agree with TRBD1. TRBV23-1 is treated as an ORF (open reading frame) with a function not yet certain. The CDR3 runs to 18 residues. The J segment lost 9 bases and the V segment lost 0 bases, leaving 15 bases of the junction unmatched. The CDR3 protein is CASSQSPSRDRALREQFF. In nucleotides, the CDR3 is TGCGCCAGCAGTCAATCGCCGAGTCGGGACAGGGCTTTACGTGAGCAGTTCTTC.

The chain employs TRBV6-1 and TRBJ1-5; the D is unclear. Germline-derived CDR1 and CDR2 are MNHNS and SASEGT. The CDR3 is 14 residues long. Trimming cost V 5 bases and J 5 bases, with 13 bases left between them. The CDR3 DNA sequence: TGTGCCAGCAGTTATGGGTCCACAGATCAGCCCCAGCATTTT. Translation gives CASSYGSTDQPQHF.

In its sample, this clone was seen once. This rearrangement joins TRBV7-2 to TRBJ1-1; D perhaps matches TRBD1 (6 bases). This CDR3 spans 15 amino acids. CDR1 SGHTA and CDR2 FQGNSA come from the germline V gene. The V and J ends lost 0 bases and 5 bases respectively, with 13 bases between them. CDR3 coding DNA: TGTGCCAGCAGCTTAGCCGGGACACTGACAACTGAAGCTTTCTTT. It is translated as CASSLAGTLTTEAFF.

This rearrangement joins TRBV27 to TRBJ2-2, with TRBD1 identical over 7 bases. Per germline, CDR1 MNHEY and CDR2 SMNVEV (reference sequence). The CDR3 is made up of 15 amino acids. The V gene end was trimmed by 6 bases and the J gene end by 4 bases; junction bases not matched to a gene: 8. CDR3 loop: CASRALQGFTGELFF. CDR3 in DNA: TGTGCCAGCAGGGCTTTACAGGGGTTCACCGGGGAGCTGTTTTTT.

The chain combines TRBV7-7 with TRBJ2-7; 9 bases are shared with TRBD1. After removal of 5 bases from V and 3 bases from J, the junction contained 8 bases not matched to a gene. CDR1 is SSHAT and CDR2 is FNYEAQ in the germline V gene (reference sequence). This CDR3 contains 15 residues. Here the CDR3 DNA reads TGTGCCAGCAGCGCGAACAGGGGGCCTTTCTACGAGCAGTACTTC. Protein sequence: CASSANRGPFYEQYF.

The V gene is TRBV7-9, the J gene TRBJ1-5; 9 bases match TRBD1. J was trimmed by 2 bases and V by 5 bases; bases with no gene match: 4. The V gene's germline CDR1 is SEHNR and CDR2 FQNEAQ (reference sequence). This CDR3 is 15 amino acids long. The CDR3 protein is CASSPDRGGNQPQHF. DNA for the CDR3: TGTGCCAGCAGCCCGGACAGGGGTGGCAATCAGCCCCAGCATTTT.

DNA of the CDR3: TGCGCCAGCAGTGAAGGGAGCCCCGACGGCATTCAGTACTTC. It specifies CASSEGSPDGIQYF. The chain has TRBV10-1 and TRBJ2-4; D is possibly TRBD2 (5 bases). The ends were cut back, 3 bases at V and 9 bases at J, with 15 bases in the middle. Germline CDR1 WNHNN, CDR2 SYGVQD (reference sequence). There are 14 residues in the CDR3.

V is TRBV2 and J is TRBJ2-3, with D possibly matching TRBD2 (5 bases). Trimming took 4 bases from V and 4 from J, leaving 18 bases between them. CDR1 SNHLY and CDR2 FYNNEI come from the germline V gene. This CDR3 has 16 residues. In DNA, the CDR3 is TGTGCCAGCAGTGCGATTGGTTTGGGAGATGCAGATACGCAGTATTTT. The encoded protein is CASSAIGLGDADTQYF.

Only a few counts were recorded for this clone. V and J are TRBV4-2 and TRBJ2-7; 11 positions agree with TRBD1. In germline, CDR1 is LGHNA, CDR2 YNFKEQ. The CDR3 loop spans 15 amino acids. The V gene end was trimmed by 5 bases and the J gene end by 6 bases; junction bases not matched to a gene: 9. CDR3 loop: CASSSGQGAFGEQYF. CDR3 DNA sequence: TGTGCCAGCAGCAGCGGACAGGGGGCATTCGGCGAGCAGTACTTC.